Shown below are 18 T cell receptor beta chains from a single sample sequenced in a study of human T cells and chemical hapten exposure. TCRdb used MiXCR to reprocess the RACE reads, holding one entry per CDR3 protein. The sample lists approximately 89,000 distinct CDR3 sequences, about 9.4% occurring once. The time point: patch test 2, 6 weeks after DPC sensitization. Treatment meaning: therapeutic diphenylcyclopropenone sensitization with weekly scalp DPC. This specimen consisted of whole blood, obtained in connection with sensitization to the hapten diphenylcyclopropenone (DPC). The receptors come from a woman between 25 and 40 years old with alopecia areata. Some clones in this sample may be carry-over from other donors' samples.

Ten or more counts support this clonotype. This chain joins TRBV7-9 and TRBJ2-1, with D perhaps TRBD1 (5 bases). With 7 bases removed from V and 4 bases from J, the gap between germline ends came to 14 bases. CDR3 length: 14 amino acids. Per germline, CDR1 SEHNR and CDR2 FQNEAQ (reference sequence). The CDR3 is CASNLGQGYNEQFF. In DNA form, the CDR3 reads TGTGCCAGCAACCTCGGGCAGGGATACAATGAGCAGTTCTTC.

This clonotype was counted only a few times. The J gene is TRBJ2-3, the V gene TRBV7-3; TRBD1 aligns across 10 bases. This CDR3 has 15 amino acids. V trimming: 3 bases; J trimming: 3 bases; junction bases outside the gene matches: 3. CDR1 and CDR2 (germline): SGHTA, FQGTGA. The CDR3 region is CASSLTGGWTDTQYF. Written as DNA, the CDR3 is TGTGCCAGCAGCTTGACAGGGGGCTGGACAGATACGCAGTATTTT.

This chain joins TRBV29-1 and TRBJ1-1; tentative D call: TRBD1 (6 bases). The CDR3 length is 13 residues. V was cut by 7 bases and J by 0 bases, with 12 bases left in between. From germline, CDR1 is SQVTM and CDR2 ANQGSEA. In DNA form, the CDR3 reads TGCAGCGGAAGTGGACAGCTGAACACTGAAGCTTTCTTT. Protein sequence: CSGSGQLNTEAFF.

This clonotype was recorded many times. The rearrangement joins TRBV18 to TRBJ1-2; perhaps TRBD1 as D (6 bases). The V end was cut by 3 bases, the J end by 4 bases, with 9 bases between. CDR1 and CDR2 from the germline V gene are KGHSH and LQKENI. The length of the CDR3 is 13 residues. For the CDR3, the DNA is TGTGCCAGCTCACCCGGACAGCTCTATGGCTACACCTTC. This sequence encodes CASSPGQLYGYTF.

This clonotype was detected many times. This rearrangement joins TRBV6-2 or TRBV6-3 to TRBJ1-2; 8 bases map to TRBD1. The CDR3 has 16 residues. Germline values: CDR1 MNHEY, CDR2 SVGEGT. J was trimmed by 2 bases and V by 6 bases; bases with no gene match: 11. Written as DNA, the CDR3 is TGTGCCAGCAGATACGTGGGACAGGCGGAAAACTATGGCTACACCTTC. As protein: CASRYVGQAENYGYTF.

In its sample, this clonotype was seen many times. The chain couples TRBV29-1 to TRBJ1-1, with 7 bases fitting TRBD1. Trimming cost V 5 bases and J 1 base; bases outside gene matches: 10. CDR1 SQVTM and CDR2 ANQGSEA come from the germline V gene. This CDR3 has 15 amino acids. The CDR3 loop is CSVSRQGGRNTEAFF. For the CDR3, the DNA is TGCAGCGTTTCAAGACAGGGAGGGAGGAACACTGAAGCTTTCTTT.

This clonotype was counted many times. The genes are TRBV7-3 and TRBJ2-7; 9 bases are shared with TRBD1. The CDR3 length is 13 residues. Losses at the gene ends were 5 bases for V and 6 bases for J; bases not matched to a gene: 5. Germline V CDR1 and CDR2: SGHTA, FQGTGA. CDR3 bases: TGTGCCAGCAGCCCAGGACAGGGGACCGAGCAGTACTTC. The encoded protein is CASSPGQGTEQYF.

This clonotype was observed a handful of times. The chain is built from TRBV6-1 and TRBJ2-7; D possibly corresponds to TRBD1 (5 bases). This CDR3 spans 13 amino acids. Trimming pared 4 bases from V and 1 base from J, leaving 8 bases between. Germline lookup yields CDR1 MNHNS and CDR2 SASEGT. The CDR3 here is CASSGGVSYEQYF. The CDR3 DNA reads TGTGCCAGCAGTGGGGGCGTTTCCTACGAGCAGTACTTC.

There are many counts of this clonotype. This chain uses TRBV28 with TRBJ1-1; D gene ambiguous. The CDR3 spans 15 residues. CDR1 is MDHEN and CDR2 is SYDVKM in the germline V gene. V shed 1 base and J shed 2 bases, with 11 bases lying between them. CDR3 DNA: TGTGCCAGCAGTTTATTCACCAGGAGTAACACTGAAGCTTTCTTT. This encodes CASSLFTRSNTEAFF.

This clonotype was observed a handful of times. CDR3 in DNA: TGTGCCAGCAGTTCCGGACTAGCGGGGACAGATACGCAGTATTTT. Encoded protein: CASSSGLAGTDTQYF. The chain employs TRBV28 and TRBJ2-3; TRBD2 agrees at 12 bases. The germline V gene has CDR1 MDHEN and CDR2 SYDVKM. V lost 4 bases and J lost 3; bases outside the gene matches: 2. The CDR3 length is 15 residues.

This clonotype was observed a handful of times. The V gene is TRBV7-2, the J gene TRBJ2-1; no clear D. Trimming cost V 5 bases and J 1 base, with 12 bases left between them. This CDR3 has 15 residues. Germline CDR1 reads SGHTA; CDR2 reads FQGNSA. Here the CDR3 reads CASSPRTNSYNEQFF. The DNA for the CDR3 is TGTGCCAGCAGCCCTCGGACCAATTCCTACAATGAGCAGTTCTTC. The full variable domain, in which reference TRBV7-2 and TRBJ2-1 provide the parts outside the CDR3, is GAGVSQSPSNKVTEKGKDVELRCDPISGHTALYWYRQSLGQGLEFLIYFQGNSAPDKSGLPSDRFSAERTGGSVSTLTIQRTQQEDSAVYLCASSPRTNSYNEQFFGPGTRLTVL.

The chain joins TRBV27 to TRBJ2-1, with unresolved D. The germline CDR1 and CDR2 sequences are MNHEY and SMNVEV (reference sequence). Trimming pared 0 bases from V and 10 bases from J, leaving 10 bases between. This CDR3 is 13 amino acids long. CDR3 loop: CASSLSGRPEQFF. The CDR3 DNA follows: TGTGCCAGCAGTTTATCGGGCCGCCCCGAGCAGTTCTTC.

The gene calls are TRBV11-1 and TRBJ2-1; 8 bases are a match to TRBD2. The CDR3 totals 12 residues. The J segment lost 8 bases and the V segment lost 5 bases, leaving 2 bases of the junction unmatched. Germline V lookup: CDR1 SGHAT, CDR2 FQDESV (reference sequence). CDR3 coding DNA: TGTGCCAGCAGCCGGGAGGGCGATGAGCAGTTCTTC. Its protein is CASSREGDEQFF.

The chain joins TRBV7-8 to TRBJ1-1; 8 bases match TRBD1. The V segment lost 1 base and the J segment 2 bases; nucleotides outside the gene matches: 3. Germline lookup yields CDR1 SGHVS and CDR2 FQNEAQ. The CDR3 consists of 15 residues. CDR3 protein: CASSLVTGGNTEAFF. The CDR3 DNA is TGTGCCAGCAGCTTAGTTACAGGGGGAAACACTGAAGCTTTCTTT.

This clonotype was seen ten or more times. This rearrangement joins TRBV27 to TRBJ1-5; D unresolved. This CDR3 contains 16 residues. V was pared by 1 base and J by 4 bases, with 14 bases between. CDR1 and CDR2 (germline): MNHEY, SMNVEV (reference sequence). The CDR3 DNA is TGTGCCAGCAGTTTATTATCGGGGTTCGGGAATCAGCCCCAGCATTTT. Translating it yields CASSLLSGFGNQPQHF.

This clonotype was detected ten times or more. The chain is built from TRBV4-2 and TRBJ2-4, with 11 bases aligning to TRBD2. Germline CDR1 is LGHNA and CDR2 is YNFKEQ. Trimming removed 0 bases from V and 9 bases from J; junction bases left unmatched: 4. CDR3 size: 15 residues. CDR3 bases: TGTGCCAGCAGCCAAGATGGGGGGACTAGCGGCATTCAGTACTTC. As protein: CASSQDGGTSGIQYF.

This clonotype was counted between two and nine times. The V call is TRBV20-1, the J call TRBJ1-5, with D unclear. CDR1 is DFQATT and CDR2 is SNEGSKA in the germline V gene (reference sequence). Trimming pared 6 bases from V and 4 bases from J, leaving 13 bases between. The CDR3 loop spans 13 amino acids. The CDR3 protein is CSARNDANQPQHF. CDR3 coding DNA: TGCAGTGCGCGGAACGACGCTAATCAGCCCCAGCATTTT.

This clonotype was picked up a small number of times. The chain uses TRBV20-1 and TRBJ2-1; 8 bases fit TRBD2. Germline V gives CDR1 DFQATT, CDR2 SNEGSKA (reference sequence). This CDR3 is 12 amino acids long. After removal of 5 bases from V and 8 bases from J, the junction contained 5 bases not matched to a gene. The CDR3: CSAGAGVYEQFF. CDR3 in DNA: TGCAGTGCTGGAGCGGGAGTCTATGAGCAGTTCTTC.